A single sample gave rise to the 32 T cell receptor beta chains below, sequenced in a study of blood T cell repertoires in COVID-19. TCRdb's table, derived via immunoSEQ multiplex PCR, lists solely in-frame clones and lacks some. The table lists under 55,000 clones, 75% to 90% of them singletons. The specimen was peripheral blood. The receptors were sampled from a human donor in a cohort sampled during active COVID-19.

V and J are TRBV27 and TRBJ2-7; tentatively, D is TRBD1 (5 bases). This CDR3 contains 17 residues. Looked up from germline, CDR1 is MNHEY and CDR2 is SMNVEV (reference sequence). V was clipped by 4 bases and J by 0 bases, with 19 bases between them. The CDR3 bases are TGTGCCAGCAGTTCGGGTTGGGGCCAGCCGAGCTCCTACGAGCAGTACTTC. Protein sequence: CASSSGWGQPSSYEQYF.

The rearrangement joins TRBV6-2 or TRBV6-3 to TRBJ2-5; 10 bases are a match to TRBD1. Trimming took 4 bases from V and 6 from J; bases not matched to a gene: 8. Germline-derived CDR1 and CDR2 are MNHEY and SVGEGT. This CDR3 contains 15 residues. CDR3 region: CASSFGDRGVQTQYF. CDR3 DNA: TGTGCCAGCAGTTTCGGGGACAGGGGTGTTCAGACCCAGTACTTC.

This clone was observed once. V gene TRBV6-2 or TRBV6-3 combines with J gene TRBJ2-2, with TRBD1 matching 7 bases. The CDR3 consists of 16 residues. The germline V gene encodes CDR1 MNHEY and CDR2 SVGEGT. Trimming cost V 4 bases and J 4 bases; bases outside gene matches: 9. In DNA, the CDR3 is TGTGCCAGCAGTTCCTTTCAGGGGGTAGGCACCGGGGAGCTGTTTTTT. Translated: CASSSFQGVGTGELFF.

The rearrangement links TRBV28 to TRBJ1-4, with D hard to call. Trimming pared 4 bases from V and 5 bases from J, leaving 11 bases between. This CDR3 has 14 amino acids. The V gene's germline CDR1 is MDHEN and CDR2 SYDVKM. The CDR3 loop reads CASSSPSVNEKLFF. In DNA, the CDR3 is TGTGCCAGCAGTTCACCTTCGGTGAATGAAAAACTGTTTTTT.

The chain joins TRBV10-3 to TRBJ2-7; possible D gene TRBD2, 5 bases. V was shortened by 2 bases and J by 7 bases, with 12 bases between the two germline ends. The CDR3 spans 13 residues. From germline, CDR1 is ENHRY and CDR2 SYGVKD. CDR3 coding DNA: TGTGCCATCAGTGAGCTCCGGGGTGAAGAGCAGTACTTC. It specifies CAISELRGEEQYF.

The chain recombines TRBV15 with TRBJ1-6; D gene unclear. The CDR3 is 14 residues long. With 0 bases removed from V and 5 bases from J, the gap between germline ends came to 5 bases. Germline V lookup: CDR1 LNHNV, CDR2 YYDKDF (reference sequence). CDR3 protein: CATSRDTDNSPLHF. The CDR3 DNA reads as TGTGCCACCAGCAGAGATACAGATAATTCACCCCTCCACTTT.

This chain uses TRBV28 with TRBJ1-1; D is possibly TRBD1 (6 bases). Germline CDR1 reads MDHEN; CDR2 reads SYDVKM. V lost 9 bases and J lost 9, with 17 bases in between. The CDR3 runs to 12 residues. The CDR3 loop reads CASLAGGAKAFF. CDR3 nucleotides: TGTGCCAGTCTTGCGGGGGGCGCGAAAGCTTTCTTT.

This chain joins TRBV15 and TRBJ2-2; the D gene is possibly TRBD2 (7 bases). The CDR3 is made up of 17 amino acids. In germline, CDR1 is LNHNV, CDR2 YYDKDF (reference sequence). Trimming took 0 bases from V and 1 from J, leaving 12 bases between them. The CDR3 region has the DNA TGTGCCACCAGCAGAGATAGGGGGGGCTGGAACACCGGGGAGCTGTTTTTT. Encoded protein: CATSRDRGGWNTGELFF.

This chain joins TRBV7-3 and TRBJ2-3; D not certain. Trimming stripped 4 bases from V and 1 base from J, with 6 bases between. Germline lookup yields CDR1 SGHTA and CDR2 FQGTGA. The CDR3 consists of 13 residues. Written as DNA, the CDR3 is TGTGCCAGCAGCTGGAGCGGCACAGATACGCAGTATTTT. This sequence encodes CASSWSGTDTQYF. Drawing the rest from reference TRBV7-3 and TRBJ2-3, the complete variable domain is GAGVSQTPSNKVTEKGKYVELRCDPISGHTALYWYRQSLGQGPEFLIYFQGTGAADDSGLPNDRFFAVRPEGSVSTLKIQRTERGDSAVYLCASSWSGTDTQYFGPGTRLTVL.

This chain joins TRBV6-5 and TRBJ2-3; D is perhaps TRBD2 (5 bases). CDR3 length: 10 amino acids. V lost 8 bases to trimming and J lost 6 bases, with 6 bases between them. CDR1 and CDR2 from the germline V gene are MNHEY and SVGAGI. The CDR3 spells CASPGDTQYF. In DNA, the CDR3 is TGTGCCAGCCCGGGGGATACGCAGTATTTT.

This clone has only a few counts. The chain recombines TRBV10-3 with TRBJ2-1; 10 positions match TRBD1. Germline V gene sequence: CDR1 ENHRY, CDR2 SYGVKD. This CDR3 has 14 residues. Trimming cost V 4 bases and J 9 bases; bases outside gene matches: 6. In DNA, the CDR3 is TGTGCCATCAGTGGGGACAGGGGCTCAAGTGAGCAGTTCTTC. Its protein product is CAISGDRGSSEQFF.

The V call is TRBV23-1, the J call TRBJ1-1, with TRBD1 matching over 11 bases. TRBV23-1 is an open reading frame, and its role is uncertain. The CDR3 spans 14 residues. With V trimmed by 7 bases and J by 5 bases, 6 bases remained unmatched. The CDR3 loop is CASTGQGAGTEAFF. The CDR3 DNA follows: TGCGCCAGCACAGGACAGGGGGCCGGGACTGAAGCTTTCTTT.

This rearrangement joins TRBV4-2 to TRBJ2-3; 14 nucleotides agree with TRBD2. In germline, CDR1 is LGHNA, CDR2 YNFKEQ. The CDR3 loop spans 16 amino acids. V lost 4 bases, J lost 1 base, and 1 base stayed unmatched. CDR3 bases: TGTGCCAGCAGCCCGGGACTAGCGGGGGGCACAGATACGCAGTATTTT. It codes for CASSPGLAGGTDTQYF.

Only one count was recorded for this clone. V and J are TRBV6-5 and TRBJ1-1; TRBD1 is a possible D gene (5 bases). The ends were cut back, 9 bases at V and 0 bases at J, with 11 bases in the middle. Germline V gives CDR1 MNHEY, CDR2 SVGAGI. The CDR3 covers 13 residues. CDR3 sequence reads: CAREWGVNTEAFF. The CDR3 nucleotides read TGTGCCAGGGAGTGGGGGGTGAACACTGAAGCTTTCTTT.

In DNA form, the CDR3 reads TGTGCCAGCAGCGACAGGGAGAACTACGAGCAGTACTTC. The encoded protein is CASSDRENYEQYF. The V and J genes are TRBV7-9 and TRBJ2-7, with 7 nucleotides matching TRBD1. The J segment lost 3 bases and the V segment lost 5 bases, leaving 4 bases of the junction unmatched. The CDR3 has 13 amino acids. The germline V gene encodes CDR1 SEHNR and CDR2 FQNEAQ (reference sequence).

The chain is built from TRBV21-1 and TRBJ2-7; the table names TRBD1, a call not compared with the DNA. TRBV21-1 is deemed a pseudogene. This CDR3 contains 16 residues. The CDR3 nucleotides are TGTGCCAGCAGCCACCCTAAGGGGCACAGGGGGGACGAGCAGTACTTC. As protein: CASSHPKGHRGDEQYF.

The V call is TRBV9, the J call TRBJ2-3; 10 positions match TRBD2. Germline assignment: CDR1 SGDLS and CDR2 YYNGEE. The V gene end was trimmed by 0 bases and the J gene end by 5 bases; junction bases not matched to a gene: 6. There are 16 residues in the CDR3. CDR3 sequence: CASSVVPAGGRDTQYF. The CDR3 nucleotides are TGTGCCAGCAGCGTAGTTCCAGCGGGGGGGCGAGATACGCAGTATTTT.

This sequence joins TRBV3-1 (or the pseudogene TRBV3-2) and TRBJ1-1, with 9 bases that match TRBD1. The ends lost 1 base at V and 5 bases at J; junction bases unmatched: 5. The CDR3 spans 15 residues. CDR1 and CDR2 (germline): LGHDT, YNNKEL (reference sequence). The CDR3 reads CASSQVTGGRTEAFF. The CDR3 DNA sequence: TGTGCCAGCAGCCAAGTCACAGGGGGCCGAACTGAAGCTTTCTTT.

This chain connects TRBV6-5 to TRBJ1-1; 7 nucleotides line up with TRBD1. The ends lost 7 bases at V and 4 bases at J; junction bases unmatched: 6. The CDR3 loop spans 13 amino acids. Germline CDR1 is MNHEY and CDR2 is SVGAGI. CDR3 DNA: TGTGCCAGCAAACATTCAGGGGGCACTGAAGCTTTCTTT. This translates into CASKHSGGTEAFF.

This clone is judged medium-sized. CDR3 DNA sequence: TGTGCCAGCAATCGGCAGGGGGCTACCGGGGAGCTGTTTTTT. Translated, it gives CASNRQGATGELFF. The rearrangement links TRBV7-9 to TRBJ2-2; 8 bases match TRBD1. Germline lookup yields CDR1 SEHNR and CDR2 FQNEAQ (reference sequence). The CDR3 contains 14 residues. The J segment lost 5 bases and the V segment lost 7 bases, leaving 6 bases of the junction unmatched.

This chain links TRBV14 with TRBJ1-1, with D possibly TRBD1 on 5 matching bases. CDR1 SGHDN and CDR2 FVKESK come from the germline V gene. CDR3 length: 14 amino acids. Between the trimmed V and J ends, which lost 4 bases and 0 bases, there was a span of 9 bases. This CDR3 reads CASSRQGMNTEAFF. In DNA form, the CDR3 reads TGTGCCAGCAGCCGTCAGGGAATGAACACTGAAGCTTTCTTT.

In DNA form, the CDR3 reads TGTGCCAGCAGCGGACAGGTTCTCAATCAGCCCCAGCATTTT. It encodes CASSGQVLNQPQHF. The chain employs TRBV7-2 and TRBJ1-5; TRBD1 matches 7 bases. The germline V gene encodes CDR1 SGHTA and CDR2 FQGNSA. The CDR3 consists of 14 residues. The V segment lost 5 bases and the J segment 3 bases; nucleotides outside the gene matches: 4.

The CDR3 sequence is CAWGSFDRDLSSYNSPLHF. The CDR3 DNA reads TGTGCCTGGGGCTCATTTGACAGGGATCTGAGCTCCTATAATTCACCCCTCCACTTT. The V gene is TRBV30, the J gene TRBJ1-6; 7 bases are shared with TRBD1. CDR3 length: 19 residues. Per the germline V gene, CDR1 is GTSNPN and CDR2 is SVGIG (reference sequence). The V segment lost 5 bases and the J segment 0 bases; nucleotides outside the gene matches: 16.

This chain uses TRBV11-1 with TRBJ2-1, with D unclear. CDR1 SGHAT and CDR2 FQDESV come from the germline V gene (reference sequence). Trimming removed 3 bases at V and 3 bases at J, with 6 bases between. The CDR3 spans 13 residues. CDR3 in amino acids: CASSFSSYNEQFF. CDR3 coding DNA: TGTGCCAGCAGCTTTAGCAGCTACAATGAGCAGTTCTTC.

V gene TRBV11-2 combines with J gene TRBJ1-1; D gene ambiguous. The CDR3 covers 13 residues. Deletions cut 4 bases from V and 10 bases from J, with 16 bases between. CDR1 is SGHAT, CDR2 FQNNGV, per germline. CDR3: CASSSRAREGAFF. CDR3 nucleotide sequence: TGTGCCAGCAGCTCCCGCGCAAGGGAGGGAGCTTTCTTT.

The chain combines TRBV11-3 with TRBJ2-1; D gene unclear. The germline V gene encodes CDR1 SGHNT and CDR2 YENEEA. The CDR3 spans 13 residues. The V end lost 6 bases, the J end lost 1 base, and 7 bases lay between the germline ends. The CDR3 sequence is CASSGISYNEQFF. In nucleotides, the CDR3 is TGTGCCAGCAGTGGCATTTCCTACAATGAGCAGTTCTTC.

The rearrangement joins TRBV7-2 to TRBJ2-5, with D possibly TRBD2 on 7 matching bases. The CDR3 totals 15 residues. The ends were cut back, 2 bases at V and 1 base at J, with 11 bases in the middle. Per the germline V gene, CDR1 is SGHTA and CDR2 is FQGNSA. The CDR3 coding sequence is TGTGCCAGCAGCTTAATAGGGGGGGCCCAAGAGACCCAGTACTTC. This translates into CASSLIGGAQETQYF.

V usage is TRBV7-2 and J usage is TRBJ1-2, with D tentatively TRBD1 (5 bases). Germline CDR1 SGHTA, CDR2 FQGNSA. The CDR3 spans 11 residues. V was clipped by 6 bases and J by 5 bases, with 7 bases between them. CDR3 loop: CASRRQYGYTF. The CDR3 DNA sequence: TGTGCCAGCAGGCGACAGTATGGCTACACCTTC.

Remarks on this clone: A read error may account for a junction end that differs from germline. The chain couples TRBV6-6 to TRBJ2-3; D not resolved. This CDR3 is built from 15 residues. CDR1 MNHNY and CDR2 SVGAGI come from the germline V gene (reference sequence). CDR3 residues: CASTSPGSGTYTQYF. CDR3 DNA: TGTGCCAGCACCAGCCCAGGTTCCGGCACATATACGCAGTATTTT.

This rearrangement joins TRBV2 to TRBJ2-1, with TRBD1 matching over 8 bases. Germline V CDR1 and CDR2: SNHLY, FYNNEI. The CDR3 runs 14 residues. With V trimmed by 8 bases and J by 2 bases, 5 bases remained unmatched. The CDR3 region has the DNA TGTGCCAGCGGACCGGGACAGGCCTACAATGAGCAGTTCTTC. This encodes CASGPGQAYNEQFF. Full variable domain (rest looked up from reference TRBV2 and TRBJ2-1): EPEVTQTPSHQVTQMGQEVILRCVPISNHLYFYWYRQILGQKVEFLVSFYNNEISEKSEIFDDQFSVERPDGSNFTLKIRSTKLEDSAMYFCASGPGQAYNEQFFGPGTRLTVL.

The V call is TRBV2, the J call TRBJ1-5; 7 nucleotides match TRBD1. V was pared by 1 base and J by 12 bases, with 3 bases of the junction left unmatched. The CDR3 has 12 residues. Looked up from germline, CDR1 is SNHLY and CDR2 is FYNNEI. In DNA, the CDR3 is TGTGCCAGCAGTGAAGAGACAGGGATCCAGCATTTT. Amino acid sequence: CASSEETGIQHF.

This clone was detected once. V is TRBV6-5 and J is TRBJ1-1; D uncertain. There are 16 residues in the CDR3. The ends were cut back, 0 bases at V and 4 bases at J, with 15 bases in the middle. Germline V gene sequence: CDR1 MNHEY, CDR2 SVGAGI. The CDR3 region is CASSYSRSPTSTEAFF. CDR3 DNA sequence: TGTGCCAGCAGTTACTCGAGGAGCCCTACCTCCACTGAAGCTTTCTTT.